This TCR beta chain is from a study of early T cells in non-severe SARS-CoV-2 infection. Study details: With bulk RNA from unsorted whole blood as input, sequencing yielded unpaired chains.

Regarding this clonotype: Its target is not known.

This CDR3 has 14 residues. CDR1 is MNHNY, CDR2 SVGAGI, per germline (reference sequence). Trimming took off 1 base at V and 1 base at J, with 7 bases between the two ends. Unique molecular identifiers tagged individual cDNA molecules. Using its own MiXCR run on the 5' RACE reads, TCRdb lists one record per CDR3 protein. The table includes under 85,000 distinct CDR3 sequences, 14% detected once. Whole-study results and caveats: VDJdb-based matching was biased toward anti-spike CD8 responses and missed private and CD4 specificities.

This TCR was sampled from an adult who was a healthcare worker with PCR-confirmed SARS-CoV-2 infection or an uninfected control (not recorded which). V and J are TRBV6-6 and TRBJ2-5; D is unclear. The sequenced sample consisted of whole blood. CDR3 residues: CASSYLRTQETQYF. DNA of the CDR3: TGTGCCAGCAGTTACTTGCGGACCCAAGAGACCCAGTACTTC.